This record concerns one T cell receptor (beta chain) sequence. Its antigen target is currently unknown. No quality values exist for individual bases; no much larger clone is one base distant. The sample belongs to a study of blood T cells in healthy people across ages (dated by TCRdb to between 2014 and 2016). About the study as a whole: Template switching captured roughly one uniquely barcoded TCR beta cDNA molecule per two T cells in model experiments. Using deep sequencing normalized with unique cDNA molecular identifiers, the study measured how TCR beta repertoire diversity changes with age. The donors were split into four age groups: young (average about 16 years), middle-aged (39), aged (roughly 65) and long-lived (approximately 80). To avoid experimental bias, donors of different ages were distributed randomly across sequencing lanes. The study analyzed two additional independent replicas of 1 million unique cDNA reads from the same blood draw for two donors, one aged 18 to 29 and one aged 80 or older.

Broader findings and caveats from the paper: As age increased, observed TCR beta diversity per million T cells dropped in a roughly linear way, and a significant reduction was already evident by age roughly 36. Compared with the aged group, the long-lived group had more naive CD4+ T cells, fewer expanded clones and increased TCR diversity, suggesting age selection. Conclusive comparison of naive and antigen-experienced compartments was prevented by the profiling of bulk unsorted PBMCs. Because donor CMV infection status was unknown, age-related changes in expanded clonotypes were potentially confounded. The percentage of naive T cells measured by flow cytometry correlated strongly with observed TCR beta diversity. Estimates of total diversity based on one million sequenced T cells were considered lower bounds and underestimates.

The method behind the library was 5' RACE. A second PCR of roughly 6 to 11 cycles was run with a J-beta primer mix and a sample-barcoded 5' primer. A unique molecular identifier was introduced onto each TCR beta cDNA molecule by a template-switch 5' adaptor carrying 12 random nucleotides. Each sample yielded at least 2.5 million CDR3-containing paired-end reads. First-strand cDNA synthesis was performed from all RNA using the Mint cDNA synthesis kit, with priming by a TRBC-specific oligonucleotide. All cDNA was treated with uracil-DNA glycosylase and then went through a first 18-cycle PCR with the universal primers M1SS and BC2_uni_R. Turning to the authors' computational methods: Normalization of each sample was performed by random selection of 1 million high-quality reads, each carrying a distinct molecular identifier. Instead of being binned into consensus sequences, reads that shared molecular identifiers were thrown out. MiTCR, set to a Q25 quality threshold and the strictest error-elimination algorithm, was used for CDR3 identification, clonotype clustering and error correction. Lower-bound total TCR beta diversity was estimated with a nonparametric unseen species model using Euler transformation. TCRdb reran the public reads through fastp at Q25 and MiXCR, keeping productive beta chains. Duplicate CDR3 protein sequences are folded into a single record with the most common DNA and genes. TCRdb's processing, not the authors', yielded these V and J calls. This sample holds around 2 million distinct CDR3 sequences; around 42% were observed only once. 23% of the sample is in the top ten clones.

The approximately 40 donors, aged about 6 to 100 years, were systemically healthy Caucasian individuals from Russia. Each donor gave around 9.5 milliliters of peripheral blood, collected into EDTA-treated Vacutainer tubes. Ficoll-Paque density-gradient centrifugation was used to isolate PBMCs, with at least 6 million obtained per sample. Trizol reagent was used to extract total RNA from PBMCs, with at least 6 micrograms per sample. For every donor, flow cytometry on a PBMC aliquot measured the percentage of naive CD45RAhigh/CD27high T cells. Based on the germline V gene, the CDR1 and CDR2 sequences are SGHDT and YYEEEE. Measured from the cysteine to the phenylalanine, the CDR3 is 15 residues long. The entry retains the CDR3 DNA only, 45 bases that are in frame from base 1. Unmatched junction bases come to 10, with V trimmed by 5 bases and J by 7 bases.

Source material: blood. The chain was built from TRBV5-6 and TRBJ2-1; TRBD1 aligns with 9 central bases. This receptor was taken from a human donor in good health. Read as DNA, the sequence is TGTGCCAGCAGGCTCCGGGACAGGGACTTTAATGAGCAGTTCTTC. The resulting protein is CASRLRDRDFNEQFF.